This entry lists 5 T cell receptor beta chains sequenced from one sample in a study of OX40 agonist ivuxolimab in advanced cancers. The method was immunoSEQ multiplex PCR; TCRdb's version includes in-frame clones alone and lacks a portion of them. This sample has approximately 23,000 clones, with about 88% found just once. The sequenced sample was CD4+ or CD8+ T cells sorted from blood, obtained in a trial of the OX40 agonist ivuxolimab. The receptors were sampled from an adult with an advanced solid tumor such as melanoma, head and neck, liver or kidney cancer.

The genes are TRBV30 and TRBJ2-5, with D uncertain. Germline-derived CDR1 and CDR2 are GTSNPN and SVGIG (reference sequence). Trimming shortened V by 0 bases and J by 4 bases, and 12 bases separated the two germline ends. The CDR3 spans 14 residues. DNA for the CDR3: TGTGCCTGGAGTGTGCTACGCGCTGGAGAGACCCAGTACTTC. It translates to CAWSVLRAGETQYF.

Only one count was recorded for this clone. J is TRBJ2-1 and V is TRBV7-6; tentative D call: TRBD1 (6 bases). The CDR3 has 13 amino acids. V gave up 5 bases and J gave up 5 bases, with 10 bases separating them. The germline CDR1 and CDR2 sequences are SGHVS and FNYEAQ. As DNA, the CDR3 is TGTGCCAGCAGCCCAGGACAGAACAATGAGCAGTTCTTC. This encodes CASSPGQNNEQFF. Complete variable domain (other parts from reference TRBV7-6 and TRBJ2-1): GAGVSQSPRYKVTKRGQDVALRCDPISGHVSLYWYRQALGQGPEFLTYFNYEAQQDKSGLPNDRFSAERPEGSISTLTIQRTEQRDSAMYRCASSPGQNNEQFFGPGTRLTVL.

Concerning this clone itself: One end of the junction is discordant with germline, which a read error may explain. This chain links TRBV6-1 with TRBJ2-2; D is unresolved. Germline loops: CDR1 MNHNS, CDR2 SASEGT. CDR3 length equals 14 residues. CDR3 amino acids: CATSPEIRMGELFF. DNA for the CDR3: TGTGCCACCAGTCCCGAAATACGAATGGGGGAGCTGTTTTTT.

The chain combines TRBV7-9 with TRBJ2-1; 7 bases fit TRBD2. Germline-derived CDR1 and CDR2 are SEHNR and FQNEAQ (reference sequence). V lost 5 bases, J lost 9 bases, and 4 bases stayed unmatched. The CDR3 consists of 12 residues. The DNA for the CDR3 is TGTGCCAGCAGCCTACTAGCGCCTGAGCAGTTCTTC. It codes for CASSLLAPEQFF.

This chain joins TRBV27 and TRBJ1-1, with D hard to call. The CDR3 totals 13 residues. The ends were cut back, 2 bases at V and 5 bases at J, with 9 bases in the middle. Germline values: CDR1 MNHEY, CDR2 SMNVEV (reference sequence). CDR3: CASSLVAQTEAFF. Written as DNA, the CDR3 is TGTGCCAGCAGTTTAGTCGCCCAGACTGAAGCTTTCTTT.